Listed below are T cell receptor beta chains from one sample, sequenced in a study of blood T cell repertoires in COVID-19. Generated by immunoSEQ multiplex PCR, the TCRdb table keeps only in-frame clones and is missing some. Seen here are 50,000 to 60,000 clones, around 85% observed once, and the top ten hold about an eighth. The sequencing sample was made of peripheral blood. Receptors were obtained from a human donor in a cohort sampled during active COVID-19. The conserved cysteine and the conserved F or W are not part of the CDR3 here. The order of the fields is V gene, clone size, J gene, CDR3 length, CDR3 protein. Not all rows give a size; the values are once, few, many and, for expanded clones, a class.

>TRBV30|NA|TRBJ2-3|17
AWNDVRSGRAAVPDTQY
>TRBV9|NA|TRBJ1-1|11
ASSVVGDTEAF
>TRBV7-6|NA|TRBJ1-5|13
ASSPLRGFNQPQH
>TRBV9|NA|TRBJ2-5|13
ASSPRGGPGETQY
>TRBV2|NA|TRBJ2-3|15
ASSEAPSGFGTDTQY
>TRBV9|NA|TRBJ2-1|14
ASSVPSGRAKNEQF
>TRBV7-9|NA|TRBJ2-1|10
ASSPRSLRQF
>TRBV29-1|NA|TRBJ2-3|13
SVVLAGGPTDTQY
>TRBV6-2/TRBV6-3|NA|TRBJ2-7|15
ASSLTPGHRGSYEQY
>TRBV4-3|NA|TRBJ1-3|15
ASSQSIAVMSGNTIY
>TRBV19|NA|TRBJ1-1|10
ASSISRREAF
>TRBV9|NA|TRBJ1-2|12
ASSQSGTSYGYT
>TRBV5-4|NA|TRBJ1-1|13
ASSWNRGMNTEAF
>TRBV18|NA|TRBJ1-4|9
ASSLDEKLF
>TRBV7-3|NA|TRBJ1-1|11
ASSLGQNTEAF
>TRBV2|NA|TRBJ1-1|12
ASIRGTGNTEAF
>TRBV28|NA|TRBJ2-2|14
ASSLAGGLNTGELF
>TRBV12-3/TRBV12-4|NA|TRBJ2-3|10
ASSPNTDTQY
>TRBV11-3|NA|TRBJ2-7|12
ASSTAGGTYEQY
>TRBV19|NA|TRBJ2-1|12
ASSGRLGHNEQF
>TRBV6-5|once|TRBJ1-5|13
ASSPGQGPVQPQH
>TRBV5-1|NA|TRBJ2-2|13
ASRTRQGASGELF
>TRBV6-5|NA|TRBJ2-1|14
ASSYLGGRWYNEQF
>TRBV28|NA|TRBJ1-4|14
ASSLLGGVGLEKLF
>TRBV9|NA|TRBJ2-2|15
ASSSGLADHNTGELF
>TRBV19|NA|TRBJ1-2|14
ASFSGRTNFNYGYT
>TRBV7-8|NA|TRBJ1-2|9
ASSSLFGYT
>TRBV5-1|NA|TRBJ2-3|13
ASSLPAGSTDTQY
>TRBV29-1|NA|TRBJ1-1|13
SVDGSLAGSTEAF
>TRBV28|NA|TRBJ1-2|10
ASTAISGGYT
>TRBV10-3|NA|TRBJ2-5|15
AISDRGLAVAGETQY
>TRBV5-1|NA|TRBJ2-5|12
ASSLRTGSETQY
>TRBV19|once|TRBJ2-3|15
ASSARTSGRGGDTQY
>TRBV11-2|NA|TRBJ2-1|13
ASSQEGTSYNEQF
>TRBV24-1|NA|TRBJ1-1|10
ATSDEAGEAF
>TRBV7-2|NA|TRBJ1-2|11
ASSRQGEFGYT
>TRBV4-2|NA|TRBJ1-6|12
ASSQERGGSPLH
>TRBV7-2|NA|TRBJ1-1|12
ASSLITGNTEAF
>TRBV6-2/TRBV6-3|NA|TRBJ2-1|13
ASSWTSGRLGEQF
>TRBV29-1|NA|TRBJ2-1|17
SVEGQVWTGDVGYNEQF
>TRBV30|NA|TRBJ2-5|14
AWSVRGGTGEETQY
>TRBV2|NA|TRBJ2-1|12
ASSVGRDYNEQF
>TRBV9|NA|TRBJ2-1|13
ASSTRGGTYNEQF
>TRBV29-1|NA|TRBJ2-7|11
SVFTGTSYEQY
>TRBV21-1|once|TRBJ1-2|15
ASSKGAGSFPNYGYT
>TRBV11-2|NA|TRBJ2-1|13
ASSSGLYPYNEQF
>TRBV28|few|TRBJ2-3|13
ASSFGDRGSDTQY
>TRBV5-4|NA|TRBJ2-1|12
ASAGTRNYNEQF